These T cell receptor beta chains were read from a single sample in a study of blood T cell repertoires in COVID-19. Produced via immunoSEQ multiplex PCR; TCRdb's table is partial and in-frame only. Of about 370,000 clones in the sample, around 90% were seen once. The specimen was peripheral blood. Receptors originate from a young woman with COVID-19, enrolled during active disease. The CDR3 runs from the conserved cysteine through the conserved F or W. The D gene is left open where the match is weak. Expanded clones get a size class; other rows say once, few or many, or leave the size out.

J,D,length,V,size,DNA,CDR3
TRBJ2-3,TRBD2,14,TRBV11-2,.,TGTGCCAGCAGCTACGGGACGGGAGGGGATACGCAGTATTTT,CASSYGTGGDTQYF
TRBJ1-3,.,16,TRBV9,.,TGTGCCAGCAGCGGGTCCGGGGGGAGCTCTGGAAACACCATATATTTT,CASSGSGGSSGNTIYF
TRBJ1-2,.,17,TRBV9,.,TGTGCCAGCAGCGTAGGGGTCCAGCGGACTACCCCTGATGGCTACACCTTC,CASSVGVQRTTPDGYTF
TRBJ1-1,.,15,TRBV4-1,.,TGCGCCAGCAGCCCAGTGCCGGGGGGAAACACTGAAGCTTTCTTT,CASSPVPGGNTEAFF
TRBJ1-2,.,14,TRBV6-5,.,TGTGCCAGCGTGCCCGGGGGGGTAGGCTATGGCTACACCTTC,CASVPGGVGYGYTF
TRBJ1-4,.,15,TRBV25-1,.,TGTGCCAGCAGTGAATCACAGGGCGTGGGTGAAAAACTGTTTTTT,CASSESQGVGEKLFF
TRBJ2-6,.,15,TRBV5-8,.,TGTGCCAGCAGCTTGCGGGTTTCCGGGGCCAACGTCCTGACTTTC,CASSLRVSGANVLTF
TRBJ1-4,.,18,TRBV7-8,.,TGTGCCAGCAGCCCCTCCAGGGGCGAAAAAAGGTTTACTGAAAAACTGTTTTTT,CASSPSRGEKRFTEKLFF
TRBJ1-3,.,11,TRBV2,few,TGTGCCAGCACCAGAGGAAACACCATATATTTT,CASTRGNTIYF
TRBJ2-1,TRBD2,15,TRBV7-2,.,TGTGCCAGCAGCTTAGCGGCGGGAGGTAATCATGAGCAGTTCTTC,CASSLAAGGNHEQFF
TRBJ2-4,TRBD2,17,TRBV11-2,.,TGTGCCAGCAGCTTAGATGTACTAGCGGGAGCCAAAAACATTCAGTACTTC,CASSLDVLAGAKNIQYF
TRBJ2-3,.,11,TRBV10-3,.,TGTGCCATCAGTCGAGGAGATACGCAGTATTTT,CAISRGDTQYF
TRBJ2-3,TRBD2,15,TRBV10-1,.,TGCGCCAGCAGTTTGACTAGCGGGAGCACAGATACGCAGTATTTT,CASSLTSGSTDTQYF
TRBJ2-6,TRBD1,16,TRBV29-1,.,TGCAGCGCGGGCGGACAGGGACCCCCTGGGGCCAACGTCCTGACTTTC,CSAGGQGPPGANVLTF
TRBJ2-3,TRBD1,16,TRBV11-2,.,TGTGCCAGCAGCCGTTGGACAGGAGACGGGTCAGATACGCAGTATTTT,CASSRWTGDGSDTQYF
TRBJ1-5,.,13,TRBV9,.,TGTGCCAGCAGCGTAGATGACTACGGTCCCCAGCATTTT,CASSVDDYGPQHF
TRBJ1-2,TRBD1,13,TRBV11-2,.,TGTGCCAGCAGCTTGGGACAGGGCTATGGCTACACCTTC,CASSLGQGYGYTF
TRBJ1-6,.,19,TRBV4-3,.,TGCGCCAGCAGCCAAGAAATCCCCGAAGGCCAGGCCTATAATTCACCCCTCCACTTT,CASSQEIPEGQAYNSPLHF
TRBJ1-1,.,17,TRBV3-1/TRBV3-2,.,TGTGCCAGCAGCCAAGGCCGCTGGAAGGGGTTGAACACTGAAGCTTTCTTT,CASSQGRWKGLNTEAFF
TRBJ1-3,.,14,TRBV5-4,.,TGTGCCAGCAGCCTCGTCGGGAGTGGAAACACCATATATTTT,CASSLVGSGNTIYF
TRBJ2-1,TRBD1,14,TRBV10-2,.,TGCGCCAGCAGGGACAGGGGACCCTACAATGAGCAGTTCTTC,CASRDRGPYNEQFF
TRBJ1-5,.,15,TRBV19,.,TGTGCCAGTAGTAGAGTACATCAGGGGAATCAGCCCCAGCATTTT,CASSRVHQGNQPQHF
TRBJ2-2,TRBD1,14,TRBV19,.,TGTGCCAGTATCGAAGGACAGGGGGCCGGGGAGCTGTTTTTT,CASIEGQGAGELFF
TRBJ2-1,.,13,TRBV5-1,.,TGCGCCAGCAGCTTAGAGCCGCCTTTTGAGCAGTTCTTC,CASSLEPPFEQFF
TRBJ2-5,.,15,TRBV5-1,.,TGCGCCAGCAGCTTGGCCCTAGGGAGGAAGGAGACCCAGTACTTC,CASSLALGRKETQYF
TRBJ2-2,.,15,TRBV5-1,.,TGCGCCAGCAGCCTCTCGCGGGATAATGGCGGGGAGCTGTTTTTT,CASSLSRDNGGELFF
TRBJ1-5,.,16,TRBV6-6,.,TGTGCCAGCAGTTACGACAGGTCCCTTAGGGTTCAGCCCCAGCATTTT,CASSYDRSLRVQPQHF
TRBJ2-3,TRBD2,18,TRBV4-1,.,TGCGCCAGCAGCCAAGAGTTTGGAGGAACTAGCGGGAGGGATACGCAGTATTTT,CASSQEFGGTSGRDTQYF
TRBJ2-3,.,16,TRBV4-1,.,TGCGCCAGCAGCCAAGCGGCGGCAGGGAGCACAGATACGCAGTATTTT,CASSQAAAGSTDTQYF
TRBJ2-1,TRBD2,15,TRBV5-4,.,TGTGCCAGCAGCTTGTGGGGGGGGTTGTTTGATGAGCAGTTCTTC,CASSLWGGLFDEQFF
TRBJ1-2,.,13,TRBV6-5,.,TGTGCCAGCAGTTACTCGCCCAGCTATGGCTACACCTTC,CASSYSPSYGYTF
TRBJ2-5,TRBD2,15,TRBV24-1,.,TGTGCCACCAGTGATTCTAGCGGGCCACAAGAGACCCAGTACTTC,CATSDSSGPQETQYF
TRBJ1-1,.,16,TRBV29-1,.,TGCAGCGTTTCTAGGGCGGGAATAGCGATGAACACTGAAGCTTTCTTT,CSVSRAGIAMNTEAFF
TRBJ2-1,.,15,TRBV24-1,.,TGTGCCACCAGTGCCGGGCCCGGACAGTACAATGAGCAGTTCTTC,CATSAGPGQYNEQFF
TRBJ1-2,TRBD1,17,TRBV18,.,TGTGCCAGCTCACCGCCGGGACAGCCTCGCGAAAGGTATGGCTACACCTTC,CASSPPGQPRERYGYTF
TRBJ1-1,TRBD1,14,TRBV5-6,.,TGTGCCAGCAGCTTGGTGCCAGGGGGAGCTGAAGCTTTCTTT,CASSLVPGGAEAFF
TRBJ1-1,.,12,TRBV12-3/TRBV12-4,.,TGTGCCAGCAGTTCAGGGGTAACTGAAGCTTTCTTT,CASSSGVTEAFF
TRBJ2-3,.,13,TRBV14,.,TGTGCCAGCAGCCAAGGGGCTGCAGATACGCAGTATTTT,CASSQGAADTQYF
TRBJ1-2,TRBD1,15,TRBV28,.,TGTGCCAGCAGTCCTCCGGACAGGGGGAGAAATGGCTACACCTTC,CASSPPDRGRNGYTF
TRBJ2-3,.,14,TRBV9,.,TGTGCCAGCAGCTCAGGACTAAGCACAGATACGCAGTATTTT,CASSSGLSTDTQYF
TRBJ1-2,.,14,TRBV21-1,.,TGTGCCAGGAACCCCCGGGAAAAATACTATGGCTACACCTTC,CARNPREKYYGYTF
TRBJ1-3,.,18,TRBV5-8,.,TGTGCCAGCAGCTCCGACAGCAAATTCTCGCTGGGGGGAAACACCATATATTTT,CASSSDSKFSLGGNTIYF